This TCR beta chain is from a study of T cell responses to AZD1222 COVID-19 vaccine. Here immunoSEQ multiplex PCR was the method, and the copy in TCRdb shows in-frame clones only, minus some. The sample has approximately 74,000 clones, about nine tenths seen once; the top ten hold roughly 2.4%. The count of this clone is one. The antigen is unknown. Findings and caveats of the study: CD4 TCRs associated with vaccination spanned spike, dominating at 160-218 and 743-854. In a largely white British group with more females than males, clonal diversity was possibly underestimated.

The source was peripheral blood, collected on day 0 of AZD1222 vaccination. The origin of this receptor is an adult in good health.

CDR3: CASGISGTEAFF. CDR3 nucleotides: TGTGCCAGTGGTATCTCGGGTACTGAAGCTTTCTTT. J is TRBJ1-1 and V is TRBV27; D is undetermined. Trimming pared 9 bases from V and 5 bases from J, leaving 13 bases between. Germline lookup yields CDR1 MNHEY and CDR2 SMNVEV (reference sequence). The CDR3 contains 12 residues.